This entry lists 20 T cell receptor beta chains sequenced from one sample in a study of cytomegalovirus exposure and HLA in healthy donors. The PCR employed 60 Vbeta primers together with 13 Jbeta primers. Sequencing used immunoSEQ multiplex PCR; TCRdb keeps in-frame clones, though not all of them. Of fewer than 300,000 clones listed, 75% to 85% are singletons. Sequencing was performed on PBMCs. Every receptor here comes from a girl aged 2 to 9 in good health and CMV-seronegative.

This clone showed up just once. The sample holds other DNA sequences that translate to the same CDR3. V usage is TRBV5-4 and J usage is TRBJ2-7, with 13 nucleotides matching TRBD2. The CDR3 length is 15 residues. Looked up from germline, CDR1 is SGHNT and CDR2 is YYREEE (reference sequence). J gave up 2 bases and V 4 bases, and 3 bases lay outside the gene matches. The DNA of the CDR3 is TGTGCCAGCAGCCTAGGACTAGCGGGGGCCTACGAGCAGTACTTC. Its protein is CASSLGLAGAYEQYF.

J is TRBJ2-7 and V is TRBV4-1; D possibly corresponds to TRBD2 (6 bases). Germline V gene sequence: CDR1 MGHRA, CDR2 YSYEKL. The CDR3 loop spans 16 amino acids. Trimming shortened V by 1 base and J by 2 bases, and 15 bases separated the two germline ends. The DNA for the CDR3 is TGCGCCAGCAGCCAAGTCTCTAGCGCAAGACCCTACGAGCAGTACTTC. Encoded protein: CASSQVSSARPYEQYF.

The chain joins TRBV10-3 to TRBJ1-1, with D perhaps TRBD1 (6 bases). The length of the CDR3 is 14 residues. V lost 9 bases, J lost 5 bases, and 19 bases lay in between. Germline CDR1 ENHRY, CDR2 SYGVKD. DNA for the CDR3: TGTGCCATGGGGGGCGGGGGACGGGGTACTGAAGCTTTCTTT. Translating gives CAMGGGGRGTEAFF.

This sequence joins TRBV6-1 and TRBJ1-2, with 10 bases fitting TRBD1. Germline trimming cut 5 bases from V and 6 bases from J; bases unmatched to any gene: 6. CDR1 is MNHNS, CDR2 SASEGT, per germline. The CDR3 runs to 14 residues. CDR3 nucleotide sequence: TGTGCCAGCAGTCCGACAGGGGGCGGGGATGGCTACACCTTC. Residues: CASSPTGGGDGYTF.

A few counts support this clone. The chain has TRBV2 and TRBJ1-5; 9 bases map to TRBD1. The CDR3 extends over 13 amino acids. The J segment lost 7 bases and the V segment lost 7 bases, leaving 5 bases of the junction unmatched. Germline CDR1 is SNHLY and CDR2 is FYNNEI. The CDR3 DNA follows: TGTGCCAGCAACAGGGGGCTAGGGCAGCCCCAGCATTTT. The encoded protein is CASNRGLGQPQHF.

V gene TRBV7-9 combines with J gene TRBJ2-3; D perhaps matches TRBD1 (7 bases). Germline assignment: CDR1 SEHNR and CDR2 FQNEAQ (reference sequence). V lost 0 bases to trimming and J lost 2 bases, with 12 bases between them. The CDR3 loop spans 16 amino acids. CDR3 in amino acids: CASSLARDSLTDTQYF. DNA of the CDR3: TGTGCCAGCAGCTTAGCGCGGGACAGCCTCACAGATACGCAGTATTTT.

This sequence joins TRBV5-4 and TRBJ1-2; no definite D call. CDR1 and CDR2 from the germline V gene are SGHNT and YYREEE (reference sequence). V lost 0 bases and J 4 bases, leaving 7 bases between the germline ends. This CDR3 spans 13 amino acids. The chain's CDR3 is CASSLARGYGYTF. For the CDR3, the DNA is TGTGCCAGCAGCTTGGCGCGAGGCTATGGCTACACCTTC.

This clone appeared a few times. This chain joins TRBV19 and TRBJ1-5; D is perhaps TRBD1 (6 bases). V lost 7 bases and J lost 4, with 17 bases in between. Germline CDR1 and CDR2: LNHDA and SQIVND (reference sequence). The CDR3 is 15 residues long. CDR3 region: CASTGGQLRNQPQHF. For the CDR3, the DNA is TGTGCCAGTACCGGCGGACAGCTTCGAAATCAGCCCCAGCATTTT.

As regards this clone: A read error may produce the germline difference seen at one junction end. The V call is TRBV2, the J call TRBJ1-4; 9 bases align to TRBD1. Germline V CDR1 and CDR2: SNHLY, FYNNEI. The CDR3 spans 17 residues. In DNA form, the CDR3 reads TGTGCCAGCACTGAACTGGACAGGGGTGGGATTAATGAAAAACTGTTTTTT. This gives the protein CASTELDRGGINEKLFF.

This clone was detected only once. The chain uses TRBV5-1 and TRBJ2-5, with D tentatively TRBD2 (6 bases). The CDR3 consists of 18 residues. Between the trimmed V and J ends, which lost 0 bases and 4 bases, there was a span of 22 bases. CDR1 SGHRS and CDR2 YFSETQ come from the germline V gene. CDR3 bases: TGCGCCAGCAGCTTGGGGACTACCCGAAGGAGTTTAGGAGAGACCCAGTACTTC. Translation gives CASSLGTTRRSLGETQYF.

J is TRBJ2-7 and V is TRBV7-2; TRBD2 matches at 14 bases. V lost 7 bases, J lost 3 bases, and 17 bases stayed unmatched. Germline loops: CDR1 SGHTA, CDR2 FQGNSA. The CDR3 is 19 amino acids. The CDR3 reads CASTPPGLAGAYVLYEQYF. CDR3 DNA sequence: TGTGCCAGCACCCCTCCGGGACTAGCGGGGGCCTACGTCCTCTACGAGCAGTACTTC.

The J gene is TRBJ2-3, the V gene TRBV23-1, with 10 bases lining up with TRBD2. TRBV23-1 is an ORF; its function is uncertain. The trim removed 5 bases at V and 8 bases at J, leaving 16 bases unmatched. This CDR3 has 17 residues. This chain's CDR3 is CASSSKREGTPVCTQYF. The CDR3 nucleotides read TGCGCCAGCAGTTCCAAGCGGGAGGGGACCCCCGTTTGTACGCAGTATTTT.

The table lists this clone with a few counts. The rearrangement uses TRBV7-9 and TRBJ2-2; 7 bases agree with TRBD1. Germline V gene sequence: CDR1 SEHNR, CDR2 FQNEAQ (reference sequence). The CDR3 consists of 16 residues. Trimming cost V 6 bases and J 1 base; bases outside gene matches: 8. CDR3: CASRQPGQQNTGELFF. The CDR3, as DNA: TGTGCCAGCAGACAACCGGGACAGCAGAACACCGGGGAGCTGTTTTTT. The full variable domain, in which reference TRBV7-9 and TRBJ2-2 provide the parts outside the CDR3, is DTGVSQNPRHKITKRGQNVTFRCDPISEHNRLYWYRQTLGQGPEFLTYFQNEAQLEKSRLLSDRFSAERPKGSFSTLEIQRTEQGDSAMYLCASRQPGQQNTGELFFGEGSRLTVL.

The chain uses TRBV9 and TRBJ2-3, with no clear D. Trimming took 0 bases from V and 5 from J, leaving 13 bases between them. The CDR3 extends over 15 amino acids. Germline values: CDR1 SGDLS, CDR2 YYNGEE. CDR3 sequence (DNA): TGTGCCAGCAGCGTAGGCGGCCTAGGCAAAGATACGCAGTATTTT. This codes for CASSVGGLGKDTQYF.

This clone is a singleton in its sample. This sequence joins TRBV6-1 and TRBJ2-2; 11 bases line up with TRBD2. The germline CDR1 and CDR2 sequences are MNHNS and SASEGT. The V and J ends lost 8 bases and 9 bases, in that order; junction bases with no gene match: 11. The CDR3 loop spans 15 amino acids. CDR3 in DNA: TGTGCCAGCTCTGCCGGGACTAGCGGCTCCCGGGAGCTGTTTTTT. It translates to CASSAGTSGSRELFF.

The chain carries TRBV4-1 and TRBJ1-5, with 8 bases that match TRBD1. J was trimmed by 4 bases and V by 3 bases; bases with no gene match: 5. Germline V gene sequence: CDR1 MGHRA, CDR2 YSYEKL. The CDR3 runs 15 residues. CDR3 sequence: CASSQTTGGNQPQHF. CDR3 DNA: TGCGCCAGCAGCCAGACAACAGGGGGGAATCAGCCCCAGCATTTT.

This sequence joins TRBV7-3 and TRBJ2-3; 7 bases align to TRBD2. The V gene end was trimmed by 5 bases and the J gene end by 3 bases; junction bases not matched to a gene: 8. Germline V CDR1 and CDR2: SGHTA, FQGTGA. The CDR3 is 15 amino acids. The CDR3 is CASSPASGGTDTQYF. CDR3 in DNA: TGTGCCAGCAGCCCGGCTAGCGGTGGAACAGATACGCAGTATTTT.

This clone showed up just once. The genes are TRBV29-1 and TRBJ2-7; TRBD2 matches at 10 bases. Losses at the gene ends were 0 bases for V and 6 bases for J; bases not matched to a gene: 8. CDR1 is SQVTM and CDR2 is ANQGSEA in the germline V gene. The CDR3 is 15 amino acids. The CDR3 DNA follows: TGCAGCGTTGAAGATCCGAGCGGGAGGGCCCTCGAGCAGTACTTC. The encoded protein is CSVEDPSGRALEQYF.

The V and J genes are TRBV30 and TRBJ2-1; 9 nucleotides agree with TRBD1. This CDR3 comprises 14 residues. V shed 5 bases, J shed 6 bases, and the junction held 8 bases outside the gene matches. Germline V gene lookup returns CDR1 GTSNPN and CDR2 SVGIG (reference sequence). The DNA for the CDR3 is TGTGCCTGGGCTCTACAGGGGGCGCGCAATGAGCAGTTCTTC. As protein: CAWALQGARNEQFF. Complete variable domain (other parts from reference TRBV30 and TRBJ2-1): SQTIHQWPATLVQPVGSPLSLECTVEGTSNPNLYWYRQAAGRGLQLLFYSVGIGQISSEVPQNLSASRPQDRQFILSSKKLLLSDSGFYLCAWALQGARNEQFFGPGTRLTVL.

The V gene is TRBV5-1, the J gene TRBJ2-3; TRBD2 matches at 16 bases. The CDR3 has 20 amino acids. Germline V gene lookup returns CDR1 SGHRS and CDR2 YFSETQ. V shed 4 bases, J shed 2 bases, and the junction held 13 bases outside the gene matches. The chain's CDR3 is CASSPVPGLAGGISTDTQYF. As DNA, the CDR3 is TGCGCCAGCAGCCCGGTCCCGGGACTAGCGGGAGGGATCTCCACAGATACGCAGTATTTT.